This T cell receptor beta chain was sequenced for a study of beta chain features in type 1 diabetes. Study results and caveats: Type 1 diabetes patients showed a moderate but significant shortening of TCRB CDR3s in all four CD4+ subsets. Possible PCR preference for shorter templates applied equally to patients and controls.

The CDR3 totals 14 residues. Trimming shortened V by 7 bases and J by 8 bases, and 17 bases separated the two germline ends. Germline lookup yields CDR1 LNHDA and CDR2 SQIVND (reference sequence). The authors reverse transcribed all of the isolated RNA, so sequencing captured expressed TCRB transcripts. Assay used: immunoSEQ multiplex PCR; TCRdb lists only in-frame clones, some missing. The table shows 640,000 or so clones, with 10% to 15% occurring only once. Sorted CD4+ subsets: naive, central memory, regulatory, stem cell-like memory (CD45RO/CCR7/CD25/CD127/CD95/CD27 panel). This clone has more than one count but fewer than ten. Antigen unknown.

This rearrangement joins TRBV19 to TRBJ1-4; D call uncertain. The receptor was isolated from a man between 18 and 29 years old with type 1 diabetes. Sequencing input: naive CD4+ T cells from blood. The CDR3 region has the DNA TGTGCCAGTACCATAGGCGGGAGGAGCGAAAAACTGTTTTTT. Encoded protein: CASTIGGRSEKLFF. The entire variable domain, with the rest obtained from reference TRBV19 and TRBJ1-4, is as follows: DGGITQSPKYLFRKEGQNVTLSCEQNLNHDAMYWYRQDPGQGLRLIYYSQIVNDFQKGDIAEGYSVSREKKESFPLTVTSAQKNPTAFYLCASTIGGRSEKLFFGSGTQLSVL.